This TCR beta chain came from a study of blood T cell repertoires in COVID-19 (dated by TCRdb to 2020 to 2022). Background for the entire study: Collaborator samples came from the United States, Italy and Spain and covered acute and convalescent phases of COVID-19. The prospective study material was composed of cDNA or gDNA derived from T cells, B-cell-depleted T cells, or PBMCs. Subjects who had been exposed to COVID-19, were actively infected with it, or had recovered from it provided the deeply sampled blood TCRbeta repertoires that made up the dataset. A freely available public database, intended as a resource for researchers studying the immune response to SARS-CoV-2, is where the repertoires were released. The samples were drawn from the first 160 participants of the ongoing ImmuneRACE study and from under 1,500 subjects provided by 6 global collaborators. Nearly every sample came with metadata listing a de-identified subject ID, COVID-19 status, age in years and sex. Where available, HLA class I and class II types were obtained from metadata supplied by the sample provider rather than from assay-based typing.

TCRbeta CDR3 regions were amplified from genomic DNA using the immunoSEQ Assay, a bias-controlled multiplex PCR. As for how the authors treated the data: Within the assay, amplification of reference gene primers was used to estimate how many nucleated cells each sample contained. To quantify the absolute abundance of each unique TCRbeta CDR3 rearrangement, sequence reads were collapsed and filtered. For each sample, productive Simpson clonality was calculated as the square root of Simpson's diversity index across productive rearrangements. TCRdb re-hosts the immuneACCESS table, in-frame sequences only. Its copies lack some clones; in the studies checked, an unresolved V gene accounts for under half of them, and the cause for the rest is not known. The V and J calls and the clone size are those of that table, but D and trimming were determined from the DNA. For this sample there are more than 60,000 clones; around 89% appear just once. The ten largest clones add up to about 9.4% of the sample.

The germline ends are 18 bases apart after V is trimmed by 10 bases and J by 2 bases. Based on the germline V gene, the CDR1 and CDR2 sequences are MNHEY and SVGAGI. The CDR3 spans 14 residues, from the cysteine through the phenylalanine. Only CDR3 DNA remains: 42 bases, in frame from the first base. On this clone itself: Its antigen target is currently unknown. Base qualities are not at hand, and no much larger clone is one base apart.

Participants in the prospective study were aged about 18 to 89 years, lived in about two dozen United States geographic areas, and enrolled through a virtual design. To assign participants to cohorts, the prospective study relied on clinical history that participants themselves reported in a screening survey and a study questionnaire. ImmuneRACE Cohort 3 recovered participants were defined by two consecutive negative NP/OP PCR tests, healthcare professional clearance, or symptom resolution. Mobile phlebotomists in the prospective study collected whole blood, serum and a nasopharyngeal or oropharyngeal swab from every participant. Over a roughly 2-month period, participants in the prospective study had the option of providing additional blood draws and questionnaires. Blood samples from the prospective study were shipped frozen or at room temperature prior to DNA extraction. The paper's findings and limits, for the study overall: Clinical and demographic metadata were provided uncurated, with the amount varying by source and participant.

The chain is encoded by TRBV6-5 joined to TRBJ2-7; tentative D gene TRBD1, with 6 bases matching. The sequenced sample consisted of PBMCs or T cells enriched from blood (not recorded which). This TCR was sampled from a woman aged 40 to 50 who had recovered from COVID-19. CDR3 loop: CATLNWGQAYEQYF. In nucleotides, the sequence is TGTGCCACTTTAAACTGGGGACAAGCCTACGAGCAGTACTTC.